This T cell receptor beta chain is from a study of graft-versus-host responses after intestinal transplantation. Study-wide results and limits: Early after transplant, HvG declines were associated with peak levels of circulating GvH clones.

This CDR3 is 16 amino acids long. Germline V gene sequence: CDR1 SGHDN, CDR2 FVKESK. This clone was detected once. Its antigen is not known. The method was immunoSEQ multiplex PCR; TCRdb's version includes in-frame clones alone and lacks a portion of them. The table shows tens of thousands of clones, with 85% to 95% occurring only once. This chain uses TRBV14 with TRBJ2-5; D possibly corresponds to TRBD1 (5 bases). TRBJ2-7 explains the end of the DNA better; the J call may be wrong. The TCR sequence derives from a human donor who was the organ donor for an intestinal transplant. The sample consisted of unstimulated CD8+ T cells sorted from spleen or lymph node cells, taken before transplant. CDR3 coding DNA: TGTGCCAGCAGCCAAGACTTAAAGGGGCTCTCCTACGAGCAGTACTTC. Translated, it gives CASSQDLKGLSYEQYF.